One T cell receptor (beta chain) is described in this entry. Its cognate antigen is unknown. These data belong to a study of OX40 agonist ivuxolimab in advanced cancers. Study information: Patients were roughly 83% male with ages about 20 to 79, mean about 60. Points from the study as a whole: Blood T cells, both CD4+ and CD8+, expanded clonally by week 6 at 0.1 to 3.0 mg/kg.

Here immunoSEQ multiplex PCR was the method, and the copy in TCRdb shows in-frame clones only, minus some. This table has tens of thousands of clones, about 90% appearing once. This CDR3 contains 13 residues. Germline CDR1 MGHRA, CDR2 YSYEKL. V gave up 4 bases and J gave up 2 bases, with 7 bases separating them. The V call is TRBV4-1, the J call TRBJ2-3; D gene ambiguous. The TCR comes from an adult with an advanced solid tumor such as melanoma, head and neck, liver or kidney cancer. The sample was CD4+ or CD8+ T cells sorted from blood, taken in a trial of the OX40 agonist ivuxolimab. The CDR3 loop reads CASSPVYTDTQYF. The CDR3 bases are TGCGCCAGCAGCCCTGTATACACAGATACGCAGTATTTT.